What follows are 28 T cell receptor beta chains derived from one specimen sequenced in a study of CXCR3-negative and CXCR3-positive naive CD8 T cells. Each TRB cDNA library was prepared by 5' RACE (with UMI labels). TCRdb re-called the 5' RACE reads; one entry per CDR3 protein, DNA not given. Reported are 65,000 to 85,000 distinct CDR3 sequences; the ten largest clones contain around 1.5%. Specimen: naive CXCR3- CD8+ T cells from blood. Documented subset: CD45RO-CCR7+CD27+CD95- naive CD8+ T cells lacking CXCR3 (TNR3-). The receptors were sampled from a human donor in good health. Some clones in this sample may be carry-over from other donors' samples.

The rearrangement joins TRBV28 to TRBJ2-3; TCRdb's assignment of TRBD2 cannot be checked, as there is no DNA. The CDR3 sequence is 15 residues long. CDR1 MDHEN and CDR2 SYDVKM come from the germline V gene. The CDR3: CASRELAGITDTQYF.

J is TRBJ2-3 and V is TRBV6-2 or TRBV6-3; TCRdb calls TRBD2, which cannot be checked without DNA. The CDR3 is 15 amino acids. The germline V gene has CDR1 MNHEY and CDR2 SVGEGT. This CDR3 is CASSYGTSGADTQYF.

V gene TRBV29-1 combines with J gene TRBJ2-2; TCRdb lists TRBD1, though no DNA is available to test this call. Germline loops: CDR1 SQVTM, CDR2 ANQGSEA. The CDR3 runs 12 residues. CDR3 in amino acids: CSVEARAGELFF.

V is TRBV20-1 and J is TRBJ2-2; the TCRdb call, TRBD2, lacks DNA for checking. Germline CDR1 reads DFQATT; CDR2 reads SNEGSKA (reference sequence). This CDR3 is built from 15 residues. CDR3 protein: CSATGLAGNTGELFF.

The CDR3 sequence: CASDHQLHWGSREQYF. The chain recombines TRBV12-5 with TRBJ2-7; with no DNA, the TCRdb D assignment of TRBD1 cannot be verified. The CDR3 has 16 residues. Germline assignment: CDR1 LGHNT and CDR2 FRNRAP.

V gene TRBV28 combines with J gene TRBJ2-7; the D call from TCRdb, TRBD1, cannot be confirmed without DNA. This CDR3 is built from 14 residues. Germline V gives CDR1 MDHEN, CDR2 SYDVKM. The CDR3 here is CASSFKGASYEQYF.

This chain joins TRBV7-6 and TRBJ2-7. Germline lookup yields CDR1 SGHVS and CDR2 FNYEAQ. The CDR3 is 11 residues long. The CDR3 here is CASSSTYEQYF.

V is TRBV4-1 and J is TRBJ1-1; the TCRdb call, TRBD1, lacks DNA for checking. This CDR3 has 16 residues. Germline loops: CDR1 MGHRA, CDR2 YSYEKL. The CDR3 sequence: CASSQAPRGTATEAFF.

The chain links TRBV15 to TRBJ2-1. The CDR3 loop spans 15 amino acids. CDR1 LNHNV and CDR2 YYDKDF come from the germline V gene (reference sequence). The CDR3 here is CATSRETGNYNEQFF.

The gene calls are TRBV4-3 and TRBJ2-7. The CDR3 sequence is 18 residues long. The germline V gene encodes CDR1 LGHNA and CDR2 YSLEER. This CDR3 reads CASSQDWDMDRGPYEQYF.

This chain's CDR3 is CASSVGYEQYF. V gene TRBV3-1 combines with J gene TRBJ2-7. Germline V lookup: CDR1 LGHDT, CDR2 YNNKEL (reference sequence). The CDR3 runs to 11 residues.

The chain carries TRBV12-3 or TRBV12-4 and TRBJ2-7. The CDR3 totals 14 residues. The CDR3 here is CASRATEDPYEQYF.

The gene calls are TRBV5-5 and TRBJ2-2. The CDR3 has 14 residues. Germline-derived CDR1 and CDR2 are SGHKS and YYEKEE (reference sequence). This CDR3 is CASSFGHYTGELFF.

The chain uses TRBV6-2 or TRBV6-3 and TRBJ1-1; TCRdb outputs TRBD1, but without DNA this stays unchecked. Germline CDR1 is MNHEY and CDR2 is SVGEGT. The CDR3 is made up of 13 amino acids. CDR3 sequence reads: CASTPHSGAEAFF.

V gene TRBV7-8 combines with J gene TRBJ2-3; there is no DNA to check the TCRdb D call of TRBD2. This CDR3 contains 16 residues. CDR1 is SGHVS, CDR2 FQNEAQ, per germline. This chain's CDR3 is CASSPLGGRGTDTQYF.

This sequence joins TRBV6-2 or TRBV6-3 and TRBJ1-1. The CDR3 length is 13 residues. Germline V gene sequence: CDR1 MNHEY, CDR2 SVGEGT. The CDR3 loop is CASSYSVTGEAFF.

V is TRBV4-1 and J is TRBJ2-3; TCRdb proposes TRBD2, but this gene call is untestable without DNA. This CDR3 spans 18 amino acids. The germline V gene has CDR1 MGHRA and CDR2 YSYEKL. The chain's CDR3 is CASSQSPGLARSTDTQYF.

The CDR3: CSVRRTGETQYF. The chain couples TRBV29-1 to TRBJ2-5. Per the germline V gene, CDR1 is SQVTM and CDR2 is ANQGSEA. This CDR3 spans 12 amino acids.

V usage is TRBV20-1 and J usage is TRBJ1-5. The CDR3 is 17 amino acids. Germline V gene lookup returns CDR1 DFQATT and CDR2 SNEGSKA (reference sequence). This chain's CDR3 is CSARDSWAAGFNQPQHF.

V and J are TRBV4-3 and TRBJ2-7; the D call from TCRdb, TRBD1, cannot be confirmed without DNA. The germline V gene has CDR1 LGHNA and CDR2 YSLEER. The CDR3 totals 15 residues. CDR3 sequence: CASSQEWTGGYEQYF.

The rearrangement links TRBV20-1 to TRBJ1-1. Germline V gives CDR1 DFQATT, CDR2 SNEGSKA (reference sequence). This CDR3 spans 11 amino acids. This CDR3 reads CSLHENTEAFF.

The rearrangement joins TRBV2 to TRBJ2-7. The CDR3 totals 13 residues. Germline values: CDR1 SNHLY, CDR2 FYNNEI. The CDR3: CASSESLYYEQYF.

V usage is TRBV2 and J usage is TRBJ2-5; TCRdb calls TRBD1, which cannot be checked without DNA. In germline, CDR1 is SNHLY, CDR2 FYNNEI. The length of the CDR3 is 13 residues. CDR3 protein: CASRPQVLETQYF. Drawing the rest from reference TRBV2 and TRBJ2-5, the complete variable domain is EPEVTQTPSHQVTQMGQEVILRCVPISNHLYFYWYRQILGQKVEFLVSFYNNEISEKSEIFDDQFSVERPDGSNFTLKIRSTKLEDSAMYFCASRPQVLETQYFGPGTRLLVL.

The rearrangement joins TRBV12-3 or TRBV12-4 to TRBJ2-5; TCRdb reports TRBD1, a call that lacks DNA to check it against. This CDR3 region has 14 residues. The CDR3 here is CASSPGTGRETQYF.

This chain uses TRBV28 with TRBJ1-1; TCRdb gives TRBD1 as the D gene, but with no DNA this cannot be confirmed. Germline V CDR1 and CDR2: MDHEN, SYDVKM. CDR3 length: 12 amino acids. This CDR3 is CASSFTGFEAFF. Based on the CDR3 plus reference TRBV28 and TRBJ1-1, the full variable domain is DVKVTQSSRYLVKRTGEKVFLECVQDMDHENMFWYRQDPGLGLRLIYFSYDVKMKEKGDIPEGYSVSREKKERFSLILESASTNQTSMYLCASSFTGFEAFFGQGTRLTVV.

V gene TRBV6-5 combines with J gene TRBJ2-6. The CDR3 contains 16 residues. Germline CDR1 is MNHEY and CDR2 is SVGAGI. This CDR3 reads CASSTRQSSGANVLTF.

V gene TRBV4-2 combines with J gene TRBJ1-1; TCRdb lists TRBD1, though no DNA is available to test this call. CDR3 length equals 15 residues. In germline, CDR1 is LGHNA, CDR2 YNFKEQ. The CDR3 here is CASSQTTGLGTEAFF.

J is TRBJ2-2 and V is TRBV6-4. CDR1 MRHNA and CDR2 SNTAGT come from the germline V gene. The CDR3 extends over 15 amino acids. CDR3 protein: CASSDSSRHTGELFF.